The 18 T cell receptor beta chains below come from one sample, sequenced in a study of blood T cell repertoires in COVID-19. The repertoire was sequenced with immunoSEQ multiplex PCR; TCRdb's copy has only in-frame clones and lacks some. The sample includes around 69,000 clones, over 75% of them seen just once. Source material: peripheral blood. The receptors originated from a man aged 50 or older with acute or convalescent COVID-19.

This rearrangement joins TRBV19 to TRBJ2-1; 11 nucleotides align to TRBD2. The CDR3 has 14 amino acids. Trimming removed 5 bases from V and 3 bases from J; junction bases left unmatched: 0. CDR1 and CDR2 (germline): LNHDA, SQIVND (reference sequence). The CDR3 DNA follows: TGTGCCAGTAGTCTAGCGGGGGGCTACAATGAGCAGTTCTTC. Protein sequence: CASSLAGGYNEQFF.

The rearrangement links TRBV19 to TRBJ2-7; 9 bases align to TRBD1. This CDR3 spans 15 amino acids. Looked up from germline, CDR1 is LNHDA and CDR2 is SQIVND (reference sequence). Trimming cost V 3 bases and J 1 base; bases outside gene matches: 4. Here the CDR3 DNA reads TGTGCCAGTAGTATCTCGGGACAGGGTTCCTACGAGCAGTACTTC. Protein sequence: CASSISGQGSYEQYF. Using reference TRBV19 and TRBJ2-7 for the parts outside the CDR3, the full variable domain is DGGITQSPKYLFRKEGQNVTLSCEQNLNHDAMYWYRQDPGQGLRLIYYSQIVNDFQKGDIAEGYSVSREKKESFPLTVTSAQKNPTAFYLCASSISGQGSYEQYFGPGTRLTVT.

This clone was seen a single time. An end of the junction does not agree with germline; a read error may underlie this. V usage is TRBV28 and J usage is TRBJ2-1; 8 bases line up with TRBD2. The length of the CDR3 is 12 residues. Germline CDR1 MDHEN, CDR2 SYDVKM. The CDR3 DNA sequence: TGTGCCAGCAGTTTGGGGGCGGGGGGCCAGCTCTTC. It encodes CASSLGAGGQLF. The full variable domain, completed using reference TRBV28 and TRBJ2-1, is DVKVTQSSRYLVKRTGEKVFLECVQDMDHENMFWYRQDPGLGLRLIYFSYDVKMKEKGDIPEGYSVSREKKERFSLILESASTNQTSMYLCASSLGAGGQLFGPGTRLTVL.

This chain uses TRBV6-6 with TRBJ2-5; 9 nucleotides line up with TRBD2. The trim removed 5 bases at V and 5 bases at J, leaving 15 bases unmatched. Per the germline V gene, CDR1 is MNHNY and CDR2 is SVGAGI (reference sequence). The CDR3 is made up of 17 amino acids. The CDR3 sequence: CASSPTRAGGARETQYF. CDR3 nucleotide sequence: TGTGCCAGCAGTCCCACCCGGGCGGGGGGGGCTCGGGAGACCCAGTACTTC.

V gene TRBV5-1 combines with J gene TRBJ1-4; D unclear. The V gene lost 1 base and the J gene lost 7 bases, with 14 bases spanning the gap. CDR3 length: 15 amino acids. Per germline, CDR1 SGHRS and CDR2 YFSETQ. The CDR3 sequence is CASSLSVGSGEKLFF. The CDR3 DNA follows: TGCGCCAGCAGCTTGAGTGTGGGTTCGGGTGAAAAACTGTTTTTT.

This clone appeared a few times. This chain joins TRBV14 and TRBJ2-2, with D unresolved. The germline CDR1 and CDR2 sequences are SGHDN and FVKESK. Trimming left V 3 bases short and J 0 bases short, with 2 bases between. The CDR3 is 13 residues long. CDR3 coding DNA: TGTGCCAGCAGCCACACGAACACCGGGGAGCTGTTTTTT. Its translation is CASSHTNTGELFF.

This clone appeared once. This chain links TRBV19 with TRBJ1-2; 9 bases fit TRBD1. V trimming: 6 bases; J trimming: 8 bases; junction bases outside the gene matches: 10. Germline CDR1 and CDR2: LNHDA and SQIVND (reference sequence). CDR3 length: 14 amino acids. The CDR3 sequence: CASSQQTGGSGYTF. The CDR3 DNA is TGTGCCAGTAGCCAACAGACAGGGGGTAGCGGCTACACCTTC.

The rearrangement links TRBV7-9 to TRBJ2-4, with 7 bases matching TRBD1. V gave up 3 bases and J gave up 5 bases; unmatched junction bases: 4. Per the germline V gene, CDR1 is SEHNR and CDR2 is FQNEAQ (reference sequence). The CDR3 sequence is 14 residues long. The CDR3 coding sequence is TGTGCCAGCAGCTTCGGACAGGATGAAAACATTCAGTACTTC. Amino acid sequence: CASSFGQDENIQYF.

The chain links TRBV6-1 to TRBJ1-2, with D possibly TRBD1 on 5 matching bases. CDR1 is MNHNS and CDR2 is SASEGT in the germline V gene. This CDR3 is built from 14 residues. Trimming left V 2 bases short and J 4 bases short, with 11 bases between. The CDR3 region has the DNA TGTGCCAGCAGTGAAACATGGGGCTCCTATGGCTACACCTTC. Translated, it gives CASSETWGSYGYTF.

This chain uses TRBV6-5 with TRBJ1-5, with D maybe TRBD1 (6 bases). The CDR3 length is 14 residues. CDR1 is MNHEY and CDR2 is SVGAGI in the germline V gene. V was trimmed by 7 bases and J by 4 bases, leaving 14 bases between them. The chain's CDR3 is CASNNQGWNQPQHF. In DNA form, the CDR3 reads TGTGCCAGCAACAATCAGGGGTGGAATCAGCCCCAGCATTTT.

The genes are TRBV7-9 and TRBJ2-3; a possible D gene is TRBD1 (5 bases). Trimming cost V 4 bases and J 4 bases, with 6 bases left between them. This CDR3 comprises 12 residues. The germline V gene has CDR1 SEHNR and CDR2 FQNEAQ (reference sequence). DNA for the CDR3: TGTGCCAGCAGCTCAGGGTCAGATACGCAGTATTTT. It is translated as CASSSGSDTQYF.

The chain links TRBV11-3 to TRBJ2-3; 9 bases agree with TRBD1. Unmatched junction bases numbered 5, after V lost 8 bases and J lost 2 bases. Germline lookup yields CDR1 SGHNT and CDR2 YENEEA. The CDR3 length is 14 residues. CDR3: CASGRDRDTDTQYF. In nucleotides, the CDR3 is TGTGCCAGCGGCCGGGACAGGGACACAGATACGCAGTATTTT.

This rearrangement joins TRBV19 to TRBJ2-1; 12 bases are shared with TRBD2. This CDR3 comprises 16 residues. Germline V gene sequence: CDR1 LNHDA, CDR2 SQIVND (reference sequence). The junction had 7 bases not matched to a gene; V was cut back by 2 bases and J by 8 bases. Here the CDR3 reads CASSISSGGASYEQFF. CDR3 DNA sequence: TGTGCCAGTAGTATATCTAGCGGGGGGGCCTCATATGAGCAGTTCTTC.

The chain has TRBV5-1 and TRBJ2-1; D is possibly TRBD2 (5 bases). The CDR3 is 13 residues long. Per the germline V gene, CDR1 is SGHRS and CDR2 is YFSETQ. V lost 0 bases to trimming and J lost 7 bases, with 8 bases between them. The CDR3 here is CASSLVGENEQFF. The CDR3 coding sequence is TGCGCCAGCAGCTTGGTCGGGGAAAATGAGCAGTTCTTC.

The V and J genes are TRBV20-1 and TRBJ2-7, with D unresolved. CDR1 and CDR2 (germline): DFQATT, SNEGSKA (reference sequence). CDR3 length equals 11 residues. The germline V and J ends were trimmed by 3 bases and 7 bases, with 10 bases remaining between them. CDR3 sequence: CSASRGLEQYF. For the CDR3, the DNA is TGCAGTGCTAGCCGTGGCCTGGAGCAGTACTTC.

This clone was recorded once. This chain joins TRBV6-6 and TRBJ2-1, with a weak D call TRBD2 (5 bases). V dropped 6 bases and J dropped 0 bases, with 12 bases sitting between them. This CDR3 region has 15 residues. Germline-derived CDR1 and CDR2 are MNHNY and SVGAGI (reference sequence). This CDR3 reads CASSLEGSSYNEQFF. CDR3 nucleotide sequence: TGTGCCAGCAGCCTCGAAGGGAGCTCCTACAATGAGCAGTTCTTC.

DNA of the CDR3: TGTGCCAGCAGCTTGGGGCAATTCCCCTACGAGCAGTACGTC. This translates into CASSLGQFPYEQYV. J is TRBJ2-7 and V is TRBV5-8; D remains ambiguous. Germline CDR1 reads SGHTS; CDR2 reads YDEGEE. This CDR3 spans 14 amino acids. The germline V and J ends were trimmed by 0 bases and 2 bases, with 9 bases remaining between them.

The V gene is TRBV6-5, the J gene TRBJ1-4, with TRBD1 matching 9 bases. Germline V gene data show CDR1 as MNHEY and CDR2 as SVGAGI. Unmatched junction bases numbered 1, after V lost 5 bases and J lost 3 bases. The CDR3 totals 14 residues. As DNA, the CDR3 is TGTGCCAGCAGTCGGGACAGGGCTAATGAAAAACTGTTTTTT. Translated: CASSRDRANEKLFF.